The present T cell receptor beta chain was sequenced within a study of vaccination and CD4 T cells after COVID-19. Study in general: From HCoV-229E, HCoV-OC43, HCoV-NL63 and SARS-CoV-2, overlapping spike peptides were used to stimulate the cells. Study findings and constraints: Among convalescent patients, a median roughly 90% of reactive clones emerged only after vaccination.

Cultured CD4+ T cell DNA underwent sequencing with the Oncomine TCR Beta short-read assay. MiXCR was run by TCRdb on the PCR reads, yielding one entry per CDR3 protein. The repertoire includes about 15,000 distinct CDR3 sequences, about 35% of them detected once, and around a third sits in the top ten. Germline CDR1 and CDR2: MDHEN and SYDVKM. The CDR3 totals 11 residues. V gave up 10 bases and J gave up 5 bases; unmatched junction bases: 2. This clonotype was detected only once. What it binds is not known. Treatment: approximately 9-day PBMC culture with coronavirus spike peptide pools or control peptides (ViraFEST assay). Positive PCR dates ranged from March to December 2020; these dates predated US Alpha, Beta and Delta variants.

Sequencing was performed on cultured CD4+ T cells from blood. The rearrangement joins TRBV28 to TRBJ1-2, with TRBD1 matching over 9 bases. The TCR comes from a human donor with COVID-19. The CDR3, as DNA: TGTGCCACGGGGACAGGGTATGGCTACACCTTC. Translated, it gives CATGTGYGYTF.